The 15 T cell receptor beta chains below all came from one sample that was sequenced in a study of blood T cell repertoires in COVID-19. Assay: immunoSEQ multiplex PCR; the TCRdb copy retains only in-frame clones and omits some. The data show tens of thousands of clones, 79% seen once. The sequencing input was peripheral blood. The receptors originated from a woman aged 50 to 60 with acute or convalescent COVID-19.

Worth noting for this clone: The same CDR3 also results from other DNA sequences found in this sample. The chain recombines TRBV6-5 with TRBJ1-2; a possible D gene is TRBD1 (6 bases). CDR1 and CDR2 from the germline V gene are MNHEY and SVGAGI. With 6 bases removed from V and 1 base from J, the gap between germline ends came to 9 bases. The CDR3 length is 13 residues. The CDR3 loop is CASSGQINYGYTF. Here the CDR3 DNA reads TGTGCCAGCAGCGGACAGATTAACTATGGCTACACCTTC.

This clone is a singleton in its sample. This chain links TRBV20-1 with TRBJ1-6, with a possible D match to TRBD1 (5 bases). Trimming removed 6 bases at V and 10 bases at J, with 25 bases between. The CDR3 totals 16 residues. Germline V lookup: CDR1 DFQATT, CDR2 SNEGSKA (reference sequence). CDR3 nucleotides: TGCAGTGCCAGTCGGGCTAGACAGACTCCGACATCACCCCTCCACTTT. This encodes CSASRARQTPTSPLHF.

The V gene is TRBV7-2, the J gene TRBJ2-7; 9 nucleotides line up with TRBD1. Germline CDR1 SGHTA, CDR2 FQGNSA. The CDR3 has 14 residues. V dropped 5 bases and J dropped 3; count of bases not matched to a gene: 5. The CDR3 reads CASSPTTGGYEQYF. CDR3 DNA: TGTGCCAGCAGCCCAACGACAGGGGGCTACGAGCAGTACTTC. The full variable domain, completed using reference TRBV7-2 and TRBJ2-7, is GAGVSQSPSNKVTEKGKDVELRCDPISGHTALYWYRQSLGQGLEFLIYFQGNSAPDKSGLPSDRFSAERTGGSVSTLTIQRTQQEDSAVYLCASSPTTGGYEQYFGPGTRLTVT.

In this sample, this clone turned up a few times. The chain's CDR3 is CASSLTGSGNTIYF. The DNA for the CDR3 is TGTGCCAGCAGCCTCACAGGGTCAGGAAACACCATATATTTT. V and J are TRBV7-8 and TRBJ1-3; maybe TRBD1 (6 bases). The CDR3 is 14 residues long. Germline-derived CDR1 and CDR2 are SGHVS and FQNEAQ. The germline V and J ends were trimmed by 5 bases and 4 bases, with 12 bases remaining between them.

This clone has a handful of counts. The chain employs TRBV9 and TRBJ2-5, with a possible D match to TRBD2 (6 bases). Per germline, CDR1 SGDLS and CDR2 YYNGEE. V was pared by 6 bases and J by 3 bases, with 18 bases between. The CDR3 has 15 residues. This CDR3 is CASTYGGAPEETQYF. CDR3 in DNA: TGTGCCAGCACGTACGGCGGGGCCCCAGAAGAGACCCAGTACTTC.

V gene TRBV11-1 combines with J gene TRBJ2-7; 8 bases match TRBD2. The V segment lost 4 bases and the J segment 0 bases; nucleotides outside the gene matches: 5. CDR3 length: 15 residues. Germline V gene sequence: CDR1 SGHAT, CDR2 FQDESV (reference sequence). CDR3 bases: TGTGCCAGCAGCTCTATAGCGGGGAGCTCCTACGAGCAGTACTTC. It is translated as CASSSIAGSSYEQYF.

The J gene is TRBJ2-5, the V gene TRBV11-1; D unclear. Trimming removed 5 bases at V and 0 bases at J, with 7 bases between. Germline CDR1 and CDR2: SGHAT and FQDESV (reference sequence). This CDR3 comprises 13 residues. This CDR3 reads CASSPRNQETQYF. The CDR3 DNA sequence: TGTGCCAGCAGCCCGCGGAACCAAGAGACCCAGTACTTC.

CDR3 sequence: CASSLSHGGDTQYF. As DNA, the CDR3 is TGTGCCAGCAGCTTATCCCACGGGGGAGATACGCAGTATTTT. The chain links TRBV7-2 to TRBJ2-3, with D possibly being TRBD2 (6 bases). The CDR3 runs to 14 residues. The V gene's germline CDR1 is SGHTA and CDR2 FQGNSA. Trimming took 2 bases from V and 5 from J, leaving 11 bases between them.

CDR3 sequence (DNA): TGTGCCAGCAGCCCCCTAAGGGGAACCTATGAGCAGTTCTTC. Translation gives CASSPLRGTYEQFF. The J gene is TRBJ2-1, the V gene TRBV9; a weak D match, TRBD1 (5 bases). The germline V gene encodes CDR1 SGDLS and CDR2 YYNGEE. The CDR3 is 14 amino acids. Trimming cost V 4 bases and J 8 bases, with 16 bases left between them.

The chain combines TRBV10-3 with TRBJ2-3; no definite D call. Germline loops: CDR1 ENHRY, CDR2 SYGVKD. This CDR3 contains 15 residues. V lost 3 bases and J lost 2, with 12 bases in between. The CDR3 DNA sequence: TGTGCCATCAGTGACTCTAGTAAAGTCACAGATACGCAGTATTTT. As protein: CAISDSSKVTDTQYF.

The chain couples TRBV27 to TRBJ1-2; TRBD1 matches at 7 bases. Trimming cost V 8 bases and J 0 bases; bases outside gene matches: 6. The CDR3 sequence is 14 residues long. Looked up from germline, CDR1 is MNHEY and CDR2 is SMNVEV (reference sequence). The CDR3 DNA reads as TGTGCCAGCTCGCAGGGGGTAGCTAACTATGGCTACACCTTC. It is translated as CASSQGVANYGYTF.

This rearrangement joins TRBV5-6 to TRBJ2-1, with TRBD2 matching over 10 bases. The CDR3 contains 16 residues. The germline V gene encodes CDR1 SGHDT and CDR2 YYEEEE. Unmatched junction bases numbered 3, after V lost 1 base and J lost 2 bases. This chain's CDR3 is CASSLRLAGAYNEQFF. The CDR3 DNA sequence: TGTGCCAGCAGCTTGAGGCTAGCGGGGGCCTACAATGAGCAGTTCTTC.

This clone occurred a few times. The chain recombines TRBV5-1 with TRBJ1-1; 9 bases map to TRBD1. The CDR3 runs 17 residues. Looked up from germline, CDR1 is SGHRS and CDR2 is YFSETQ. V dropped 3 bases and J dropped 3; count of bases not matched to a gene: 12. CDR3 nucleotide sequence: TGCGCCAGCAGCTCCAACCCCCCCGGACAGGGGCACACTGAAGCTTTCTTT. Protein product: CASSSNPPGQGHTEAFF.

This chain links TRBV7-9 with TRBJ2-1, with 7 bases that match TRBD2. This CDR3 comprises 15 residues. The germline V gene has CDR1 SEHNR and CDR2 FQNEAQ (reference sequence). V lost 5 bases and J lost 6; bases outside the gene matches: 10. The CDR3 DNA sequence: TGTGCCAGCAGCCTGGGGTCGGGAGGAGTCAATGAGCAGTTCTTC. Protein: CASSLGSGGVNEQFF.

The chain carries TRBV18 and TRBJ1-4; 7 bases are shared with TRBD1. This CDR3 spans 14 amino acids. Germline V gene lookup returns CDR1 KGHSH and CDR2 LQKENI. The V segment lost 2 bases and the J segment 6 bases; nucleotides outside the gene matches: 3. This CDR3 is CASSPRTGYEKLFF. The CDR3 DNA sequence: TGTGCCAGCTCACCAAGGACAGGATATGAAAAACTGTTTTTT.